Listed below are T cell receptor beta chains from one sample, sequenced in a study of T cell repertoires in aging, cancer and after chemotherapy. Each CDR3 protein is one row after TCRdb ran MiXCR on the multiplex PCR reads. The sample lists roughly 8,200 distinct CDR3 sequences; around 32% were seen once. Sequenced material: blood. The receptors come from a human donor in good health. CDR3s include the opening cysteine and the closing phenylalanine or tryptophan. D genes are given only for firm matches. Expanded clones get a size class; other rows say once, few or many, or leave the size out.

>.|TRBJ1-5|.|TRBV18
CASSPGQGGNQPQHF
TGTGCCAGCTCACCTGGGCAGGGAGGCAATCAGCCCCAGCATTTT
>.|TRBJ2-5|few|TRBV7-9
CASSTWAENQETQYF
TGTGCCAGCAGCACCTGGGCGGAAAACCAAGAGACCCAGTACTTC
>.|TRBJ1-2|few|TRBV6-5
CASSPSGGNNYGYTF
TGTGCCAGCAGCCCCAGCGGGGGGAATAACTATGGCTACACCTTC
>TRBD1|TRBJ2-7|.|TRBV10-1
CASSAGTEADEQYF
TGCGCCAGCAGTGCCGGGACAGAGGCGGACGAGCAGTACTTC
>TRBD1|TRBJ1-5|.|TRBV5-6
CASSFMGTGVQPQHF
TGTGCCAGCAGCTTTATGGGGACAGGGGTTCAGCCCCAGCATTTT
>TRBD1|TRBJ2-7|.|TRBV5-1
CASSSRDSPSYEQYF
TGCGCCAGCAGCTCCCGGGACAGTCCCTCCTACGAGCAGTACTTC
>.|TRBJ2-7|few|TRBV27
CASSSDPAGQTYEQYF
TGTGCCAGCAGCTCAGACCCGGCGGGCCAGACCTACGAGCAGTACTTC
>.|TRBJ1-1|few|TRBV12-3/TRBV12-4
CASSLVVWGAFF
TGTGCCAGCAGTTTAGTCGTATGGGGGGCCTTCTTT
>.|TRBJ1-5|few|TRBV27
CASSSGGNQPQHF
TGTGCCAGCAGTTCGGGGGGTAATCAGCCCCAGCATTTT
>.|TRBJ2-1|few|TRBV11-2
CASSLEAGWDEQFF
TGTGCCAGCAGCTTAGAGGCGGGGTGGGATGAGCAGTTCTTC
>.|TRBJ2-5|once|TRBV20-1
CSANQHQETQYF
TGCAGTGCTAACCAGCACCAAGAGACCCAGTACTTC
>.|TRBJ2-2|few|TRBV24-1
CATSDPGLLTGELFF
TGTGCCACCAGTGACCCGGGACTCCTCACCGGGGAGCTGTTTTTT
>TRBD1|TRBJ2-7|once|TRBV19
CASSIGSGTGNSYEQYF
TGTGCCAGTAGTATAGGATCCGGGACAGGGAATTCATACGAGCAGTACTTC
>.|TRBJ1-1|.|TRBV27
CAVVDSMNTEAFF
TGTGCCGTAGTGGACAGCATGAACACTGAAGCTTTCTTT
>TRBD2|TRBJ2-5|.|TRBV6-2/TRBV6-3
CASGDGGASETQYF
TGTGCCAGCGGGGACGGGGGGGCCTCGGAGACCCAGTACTTC
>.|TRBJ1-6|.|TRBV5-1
CASSLAGGNSPLHF
TGCGCCAGCAGCTTGGCCGGGGGGAATTCACCCCTCCACTTT
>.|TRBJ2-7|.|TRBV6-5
CASSWGAGSYEQYF
TGTGCCAGCAGTTGGGGTGCCGGCTCCTACGAGCAGTACTTC
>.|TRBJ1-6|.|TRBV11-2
CASSLGLDLASPLHF
TGTGCCAGCAGCTTAGGGCTGGACCTGGCTTCACCCCTCCACTTT
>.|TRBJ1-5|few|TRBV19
CASSIAASPPQHF
TGTGCCAGTAGTATAGCGGCTTCTCCTCCCCAGCATTTT
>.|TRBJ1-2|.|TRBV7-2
CASSPDIARGYTF
TGTGCCAGCAGCCCCGACATCGCTCGGGGCTACACCTTC
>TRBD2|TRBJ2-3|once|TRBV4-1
CASSQGLAGGFADTQYF
TGCGCCAGCAGCCAAGGGCTAGCGGGGGGGTTCGCAGATACGCAGTATTTT
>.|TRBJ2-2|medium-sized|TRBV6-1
CASSEAGLTGELFF
TGTGCCAGCAGTGAAGCGGGATTAACCGGGGAGCTGTTTTTT
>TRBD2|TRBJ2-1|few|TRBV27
CASTATSGGVGEQFF
TGTGCCAGCACCGCGACTAGCGGGGGGGTGGGTGAGCAGTTCTTC
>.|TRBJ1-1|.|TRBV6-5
CASSYRGGYTEAFF
TGTGCCAGCAGTTACCGAGGGGGGTACACTGAAGCTTTCTTT
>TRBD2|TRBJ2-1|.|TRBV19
CASSPQRLAGEQFF
TGTGCCAGCAGCCCCCAGCGACTAGCGGGTGAGCAGTTCTTC
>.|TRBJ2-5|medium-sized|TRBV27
CASSTDRDSVRTQYF
TGTGCCAGCAGTACGGACCGTGACAGCGTAAGGACCCAGTACTTC
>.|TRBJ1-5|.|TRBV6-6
CASSYRGSNQPQHF
TGTGCCAGCAGTTACAGGGGGAGCAATCAGCCCCAGCATTTT
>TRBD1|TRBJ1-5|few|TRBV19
CASSIDPGGVGAAQHF
TGTGCCAGTAGTATAGATCCAGGGGGAGTGGGGGCGGCCCAGCATTTT
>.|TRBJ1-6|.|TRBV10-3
CAISESTYNANSPLHF
TGTGCCATCAGTGAGTCGACATACAACGCTAATTCACCCCTCCACTTT